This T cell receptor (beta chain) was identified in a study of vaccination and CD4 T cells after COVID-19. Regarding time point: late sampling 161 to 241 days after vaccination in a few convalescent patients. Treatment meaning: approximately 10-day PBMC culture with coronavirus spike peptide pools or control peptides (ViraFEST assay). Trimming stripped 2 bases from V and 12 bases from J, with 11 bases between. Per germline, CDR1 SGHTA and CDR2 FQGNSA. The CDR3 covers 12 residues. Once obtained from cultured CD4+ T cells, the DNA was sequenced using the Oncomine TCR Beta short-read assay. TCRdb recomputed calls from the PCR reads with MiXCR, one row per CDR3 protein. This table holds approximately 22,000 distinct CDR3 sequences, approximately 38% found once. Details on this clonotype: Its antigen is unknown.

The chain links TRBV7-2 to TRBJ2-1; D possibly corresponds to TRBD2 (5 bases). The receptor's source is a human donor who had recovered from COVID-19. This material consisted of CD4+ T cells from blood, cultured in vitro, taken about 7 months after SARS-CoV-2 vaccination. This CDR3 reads CASSLIVGGQFF. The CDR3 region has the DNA TGTGCCAGCAGCTTAATCGTCGGAGGGCAGTTCTTC.